The clone carrying this TCR beta chain came up once. The antigen remains unidentified. Produced via immunoSEQ multiplex PCR; TCRdb's table is partial and in-frame only. The profile shows fewer than 850,000 clones, 90% to 98% of them singletons. Trimming at V came to 0 bases and at J to 4 bases, leaving 4 bases not matched to a gene. Germline V gene sequence: CDR1 SGHRS, CDR2 YFSETQ. The CDR3 runs to 14 residues. This entry is derived from a study of shared clonotypes between healthy human individuals. Study-wide results and limits: Rarefaction revealed incomplete sorted-subset sequencing despite large depth. The low donor count limited represented genetic and exposure-history diversity.

Selected positively for CCR7 and CD45RO-negative, naive CD8 cells excluded terminally differentiated effector memory CD45RA+ cells. Sample: naive CD8+ T cells sorted from blood. The V call is TRBV5-1, the J call TRBJ2-7, with TRBD1 identical over 7 bases. This clonotype was sampled from a man aged 25 to 40 in good health. The CDR3 bases are TGCGCCAGCAGCTTGGTTGGACAGGCATACGAGCAGTACTTC. Its translation: CASSLVGQAYEQYF.